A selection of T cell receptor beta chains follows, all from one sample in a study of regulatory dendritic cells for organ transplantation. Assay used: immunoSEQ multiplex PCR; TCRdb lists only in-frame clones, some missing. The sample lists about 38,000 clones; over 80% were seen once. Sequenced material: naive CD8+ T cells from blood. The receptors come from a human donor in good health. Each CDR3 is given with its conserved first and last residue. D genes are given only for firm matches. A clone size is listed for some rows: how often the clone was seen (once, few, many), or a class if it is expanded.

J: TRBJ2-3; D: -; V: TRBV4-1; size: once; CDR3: CASSQGQASTDTQYF; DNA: TGCGCCAGCAGCCAAGGTCAGGCTAGCACAGATACGCAGTATTTT
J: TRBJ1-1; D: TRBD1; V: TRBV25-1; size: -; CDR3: CASTDRVATEAFF; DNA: TGTGCCAGCACGGACAGGGTGGCCACTGAAGCTTTCTTT
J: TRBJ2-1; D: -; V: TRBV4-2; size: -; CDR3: CASSQKLSVDYIFNEQFF; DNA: TGTGCCAGCAGCCAGAAGCTTAGCGTGGACTATATTTTCAATGAGCAGTTCTTC
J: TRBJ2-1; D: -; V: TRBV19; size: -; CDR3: CASSIGQGSSYNEQFF; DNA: TGTGCCAGTAGTATAGGCCAGGGGAGCTCCTACAATGAGCAGTTCTTC
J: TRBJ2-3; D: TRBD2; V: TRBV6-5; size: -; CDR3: CASGRLAGNTDTQYF; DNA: TGTGCCAGCGGGAGACTAGCGGGAAACACAGATACGCAGTATTTT
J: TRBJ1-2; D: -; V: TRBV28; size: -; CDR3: CASSFFQGLGYGYTF; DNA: TGTGCCAGCAGTTTTTTCCAGGGGTTGGGGTATGGCTACACCTTC
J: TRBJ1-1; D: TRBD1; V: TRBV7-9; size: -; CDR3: CASSLTGGPPEAFF; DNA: TGTGCCAGCAGCTTGACAGGGGGCCCCCCTGAAGCTTTCTTT
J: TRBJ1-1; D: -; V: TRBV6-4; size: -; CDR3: CASSARTDGAEAFF; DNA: TGTGCCAGCAGTGCCCGGACCGACGGGGCTGAAGCTTTCTTT
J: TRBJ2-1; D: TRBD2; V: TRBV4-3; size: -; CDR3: CASSQEPAGYNEQFF; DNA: TGCGCCAGCAGCCAAGAACCAGCGGGATACAATGAGCAGTTCTTC
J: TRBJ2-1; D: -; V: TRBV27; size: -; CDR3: CASSMGSGQFF; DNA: TGTGCCAGCAGTATGGGCTCGGGGCAGTTCTTC
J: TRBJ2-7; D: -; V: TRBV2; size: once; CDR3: CASSDLGDYEQYF; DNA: TGTGCCAGCAGTGATCTGGGGGACTACGAGCAGTACTTC
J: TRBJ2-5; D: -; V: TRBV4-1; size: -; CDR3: CASSQFYEETQYF; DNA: TGCGCCAGCAGCCAATTTTACGAGGAAACCCAGTACTTC
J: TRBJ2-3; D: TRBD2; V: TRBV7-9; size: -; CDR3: CASSLGTSGISTDTQYF; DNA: TGTGCCAGCAGCCTTGGGACTAGCGGGATCAGCACAGATACGCAGTATTTT
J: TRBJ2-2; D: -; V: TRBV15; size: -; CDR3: CATSRDMEAGELFF; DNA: TGTGCCACCAGCAGAGATATGGAGGCCGGGGAGCTGTTTTTT
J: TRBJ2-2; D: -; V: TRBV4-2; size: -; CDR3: CASSQVLGGTGELFF; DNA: TGTGCCAGCAGCCAAGTTCTGGGAGGCACCGGGGAGCTGTTTTTT
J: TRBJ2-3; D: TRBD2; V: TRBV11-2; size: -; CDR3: CASSLEGLAGGTQYF; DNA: TGTGCCAGCAGCTTAGAGGGACTAGCGGGGGGGACGCAGTATTTT
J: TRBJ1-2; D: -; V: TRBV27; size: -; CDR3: CASSFGPMGYGYTF; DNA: TGTGCCAGCAGTTTCGGTCCAATGGGGTATGGCTACACCTTC
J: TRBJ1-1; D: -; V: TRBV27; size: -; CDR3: CASSPGGQTLNTEAFF; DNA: TGTGCCAGCAGTCCGGGCGGGCAGACTTTGAACACTGAAGCTTTCTTT
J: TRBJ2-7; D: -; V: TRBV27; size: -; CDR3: CASSLREPTWGSEQYF; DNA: TGTGCCAGCAGTTTAAGGGAGCCTACCTGGGGGTCCGAGCAGTACTTC
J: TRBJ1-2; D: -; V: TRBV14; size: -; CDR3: CASSQQDTPYGYTF; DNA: TGTGCCAGCAGCCAACAGGACACTCCCTATGGCTACACCTTC
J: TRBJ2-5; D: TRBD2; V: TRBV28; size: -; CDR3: CASSSSTSGSRQETQYF; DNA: TGTGCCAGCAGTTCCTCGACTAGCGGGAGTAGGCAAGAGACCCAGTACTTC
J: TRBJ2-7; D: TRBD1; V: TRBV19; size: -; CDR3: CASSPTWDRGPVYYEQYF; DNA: TGTGCCAGTAGTCCGACCTGGGACAGGGGGCCCGTCTACTACGAGCAGTACTTC
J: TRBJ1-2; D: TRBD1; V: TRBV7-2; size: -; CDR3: CASSINRGVANYGYTF; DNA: TGTGCCAGCAGCATAAACAGGGGCGTAGCTAACTATGGCTACACCTTC
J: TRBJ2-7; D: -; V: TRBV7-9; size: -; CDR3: CASSLIRGPSDEQYF; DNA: TGTGCCAGCAGCTTAATTCGGGGTCCTTCGGACGAGCAGTACTTC
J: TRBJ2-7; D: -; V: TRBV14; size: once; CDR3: CASSLVQGPEQYF; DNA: TGTGCCAGCAGCTTAGTCCAGGGACCCGAGCAGTACTTC
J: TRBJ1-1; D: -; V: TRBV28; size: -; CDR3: CASSLFGADTEAFF; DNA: TGTGCCAGCAGCCTCTTCGGGGCGGACACTGAAGCTTTCTTT
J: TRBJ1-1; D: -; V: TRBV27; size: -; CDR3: CASSRWTEAFF; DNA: TGTGCCAGCAGTCGGTGGACTGAAGCTTTCTTT
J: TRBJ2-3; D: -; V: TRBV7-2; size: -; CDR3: CASSLGLGVGAAQYF; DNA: TGTGCCAGCAGCTTAGGGTTGGGGGTCGGGGCAGCGCAGTATTTT
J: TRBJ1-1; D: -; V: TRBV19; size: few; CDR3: CGTTENTEAFF; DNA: TGTGGCACGACGGAGAACACTGAAGCTTTCTTT
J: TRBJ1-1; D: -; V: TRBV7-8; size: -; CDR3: CASSLGGGTEAFF; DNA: TGTGCCAGCAGCTTAGGAGGCGGGACTGAAGCTTTCTTT
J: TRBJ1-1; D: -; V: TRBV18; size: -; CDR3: CASSLGQPLNTEAFF; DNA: TGTGCCAGCTCACTTGGTCAACCCCTGAACACTGAAGCTTTCTTT
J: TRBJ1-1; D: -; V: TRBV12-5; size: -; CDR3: CASGQNTEAFF; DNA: TGTGCTAGTGGTCAGAACACTGAAGCTTTCTTT
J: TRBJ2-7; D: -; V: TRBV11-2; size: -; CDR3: CASSLALREQYF; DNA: TGTGCCAGCAGCTTAGCTCTGCGGGAGCAGTACTTC
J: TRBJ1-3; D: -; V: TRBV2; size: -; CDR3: CARENTARDQKDSGNTIYF; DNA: TGTGCCAGGGAGAATACCGCAAGGGACCAAAAAGACTCTGGAAACACCATATATTTT
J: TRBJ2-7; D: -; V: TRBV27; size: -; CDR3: CASSLVMGSEQYF; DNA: TGTGCCAGCAGCCTAGTCATGGGGAGCGAGCAGTACTTC
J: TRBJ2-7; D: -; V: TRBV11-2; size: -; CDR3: CASSTGFYEQYF; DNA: TGTGCCAGCAGCACGGGGTTTTACGAGCAGTACTTC
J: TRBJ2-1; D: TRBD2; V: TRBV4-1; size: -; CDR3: CASSPQGTTVNEQFF; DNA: TGCGCCAGCAGCCCCCAAGGGACTACCGTGAATGAGCAGTTCTTC
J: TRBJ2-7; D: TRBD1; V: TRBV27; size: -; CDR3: CASSVDRVGNEQYF; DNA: TGTGCCAGCAGTGTGGACAGGGTGGGGAACGAGCAGTACTTC
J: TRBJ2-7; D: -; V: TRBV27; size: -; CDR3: CATRLGGGISYEQYF; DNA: TGTGCCACCCGCCTTGGTGGAGGCATTTCCTACGAGCAGTACTTC
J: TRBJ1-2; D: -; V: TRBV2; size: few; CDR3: CASMGGWVSTF; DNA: TGTGCCAGCATGGGGGGCTGGGTGTCGACCTTC
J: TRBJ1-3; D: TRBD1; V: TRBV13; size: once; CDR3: CASRIQGTSGNTIYF; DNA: TGTGCCAGCAGGATACAGGGGACCTCTGGAAACACCATATATTTT
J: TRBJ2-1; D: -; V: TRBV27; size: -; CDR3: CASSYGPPHIALLGNEQFF; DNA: TGTGCCAGCAGTTACGGTCCCCCCCACATAGCCCTACTCGGTAATGAGCAGTTCTTC
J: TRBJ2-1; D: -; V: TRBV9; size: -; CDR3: CASSEGGDEQFF; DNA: TGTGCCAGCAGCGAGGGGGGAGATGAGCAGTTCTTC
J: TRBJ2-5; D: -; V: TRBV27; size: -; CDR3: CASSRGAYQETQYF; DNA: TGTGCCAGCAGTAGGGGCGCCTACCAAGAGACCCAGTACTTC
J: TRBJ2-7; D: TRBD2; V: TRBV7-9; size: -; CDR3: CASSLGWGLAVPTYEQYF; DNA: TGTGCCAGCAGCTTAGGCTGGGGACTAGCGGTACCAACCTACGAGCAGTACTTC